The clone carrying this T cell receptor (beta chain) was seen a single time. This record belongs to a study of blood T cell repertoires in COVID-19. For the study at large: Researchers got acute and convalescent COVID-19 samples from the United States, Italy and Spain. The cDNA or gDNA used as material had been derived from T cells, B-cell-depleted T cells, or PBMCs.

CDR1 and CDR2 (germline): LGHDT, YNNKEL (reference sequence). The CDR3 is made up of 15 amino acids. Trimming cost V 8 bases and J 4 bases, with 20 bases left between them. In the authors' workflow: Amplification of reference gene primers was used by the study to estimate nucleated cell counts. The repertoire was sequenced with immunoSEQ multiplex PCR; TCRdb's copy has only in-frame clones and lacks some. The V and J calls and the clone size are those of that table, but D and trimming were determined from the DNA. The sample contains about 160,000 clones, 80% to 95% of which appear only once. The sequence was obtained from a woman between 50 and 59 years old with acute or convalescent COVID-19. V gene TRBV3-1 (or the pseudogene TRBV3-2) combines with J gene TRBJ2-5; no reliable D call. The material sequenced was peripheral blood. DNA for the CDR3: TGTGCCAGCGGGTTAGCACCGCCAGTCCCAGAGACCCAGTACTTC. Amino acids: CASGLAPPVPETQYF.